This is a list of T cell receptor beta chains from one sample in a study of blood T cell repertoires in COVID-19. Profiled with immunoSEQ multiplex PCR; TCRdb holds only in-frame clones, not every one. The repertoire holds about 270,000 clones, under 95% seen once, with approximately 3% in the top ten. The sequenced sample was PBMCs or T cells enriched from blood (not recorded which). The receptor set was obtained from a man in his forties who had been exposed to COVID-19. Both conserved end residues are part of each CDR3. A D gene is named only where the DNA matches it firmly. Size tells how often a clone was seen (once, few, many) or the class of an expanded clone, and some rows leave it out.

d_gene,j_gene,v_gene,abundance,len,CDR3nt,CDR3aa
-,TRBJ2-1,TRBV9,-,13,TGTGCCAGCAGCGTAGATGGAGTTACTGAGCAGTTCTTC,CASSVDGVTEQFF
-,TRBJ2-7,TRBV30,-,13,TGTGCCTGGATCTTACGGGACTCCTACGAGCAGTACTTC,CAWILRDSYEQYF
TRBD1,TRBJ2-1,TRBV27,-,17,TGTGCCAGCAGTTCCCTCATCTCCGGGACAGGGTCTCATGAGCAGTTCTTC,CASSSLISGTGSHEQFF
TRBD1,TRBJ1-2,TRBV28,-,13,TGTGCCAGCAAATCCCAGGGGGCTGGCGGCTACACCTTC,CASKSQGAGGYTF
-,TRBJ2-7,TRBV6-5,-,15,TGTGCCAGCAGTTACTCTACTTGGACAGCACGCGAGCAGTACTTC,CASSYSTWTAREQYF
-,TRBJ1-2,TRBV3-1/TRBV3-2,-,12,TGTGCCAGCAGCCACCGCAGTAATGGCTACACCTTC,CASSHRSNGYTF
-,TRBJ1-3,TRBV19,-,15,TGTGCCAGTAGTCGGGGAGGGGGTCCCGGAAACACCATATATTTT,CASSRGGGPGNTIYF
TRBD2,TRBJ2-2,TRBV3-1/TRBV3-2,-,16,TGTGCCAGCAGCCAAGGGACTAGCGGTAACACCGGGGAGCTGTTTTTT,CASSQGTSGNTGELFF
-,TRBJ1-3,TRBV29-1,-,13,TGCAGCGCCGGAGGGGTAGGAGGAAACACCATATATTTT,CSAGGVGGNTIYF
TRBD1,TRBJ2-7,TRBV27,-,14,TGTGCCAGCAGCCTCGGGACAGCCAACTACGAGCAGTACTTC,CASSLGTANYEQYF
-,TRBJ2-1,TRBV5-8,-,17,TGTGCCAGCAGCTTGGATCCCGACAGGTTCTGGTACAATGAGCAGTTCTTC,CASSLDPDRFWYNEQFF
-,TRBJ2-7,TRBV5-6,few,12,TGTGCCAGCAGTCCTCAGGGAAGAGAGCAGTACTTC,CASSPQGREQYF
TRBD1,TRBJ1-4,TRBV28,-,15,TGTGCCAGCACCTCCCCCCGGACAGGGGGCGAAAAACTGTTTTTT,CASTSPRTGGEKLFF
-,TRBJ1-3,TRBV10-3,-,14,TGTGCCATCAGTGAGTCCAGCTCTGGAAACACCATATATTTT,CAISESSSGNTIYF
TRBD2,TRBJ2-1,TRBV5-1,-,19,TGCGCCAGCAGCGCCGTTTTGTTAAGCGGGAGGGCCCGCACTGGTGAGCAGTTCTTC,CASSAVLLSGRARTGEQFF
TRBD2,TRBJ2-2,TRBV30,few,16,TGTGCCTGGCAGGGACTAGCGGGAGTTGACACCGGGGAGCTGTTTTTT,CAWQGLAGVDTGELFF
-,TRBJ2-2,TRBV7-2,-,13,TGTGCCAGCAGTCCAGTGCTTACCGGGGAGCTGTTTTTT,CASSPVLTGELFF
TRBD2,TRBJ2-1,TRBV11-3,-,14,TGTGCCAGCAGCAGCGGACTAGCGGGGAATGAGCAGTTCTTC,CASSSGLAGNEQFF
-,TRBJ1-2,TRBV20-1,-,8,TGCGGAGGAGGGTTCTACACCTTC,CGGGFYTF
TRBD2,TRBJ2-1,TRBV3-1/TRBV3-2,-,14,TGTGCCAGCGGGTTAGCGGGATCCTACAATGAGCAGTTCTTC,CASGLAGSYNEQFF
TRBD2,TRBJ2-7,TRBV19,few,15,TGTGCCAGTAGTGTTTCCAGCGGGGAATCCTACGAGCAGTACTTC,CASSVSSGESYEQYF
TRBD1,TRBJ1-1,TRBV7-8,-,14,TGTGCCAGCAGCGATTGGGACAGGGACACTGAAGCTTTCTTT,CASSDWDRDTEAFF
TRBD2,TRBJ2-7,TRBV29-1,-,13,TGCAGCGTTGAACTAGCGGGAGTGTACGAGCAGTACTTC,CSVELAGVYEQYF
-,TRBJ1-2,TRBV15,-,15,TGTGCCACCAGCAGAGACAGGGTGACCAACTATGGCTACACCTTC,CATSRDRVTNYGYTF
TRBD1,TRBJ1-1,TRBV10-3,-,14,TGTGCCATTAGGACAGGGATTATGAACACTGAAGCTTTCTTT,CAIRTGIMNTEAFF
TRBD2,TRBJ2-7,TRBV11-3,once,14,TGTGCCAGCAGCTTAGATCGGGAGGATTACGAGCAGTACTTC,CASSLDREDYEQYF
TRBD1,TRBJ2-2,TRBV27,-,17,TGTGCCAGCACGCGGACCCAGGGGGCTATCAGCACCGGGGAGCTGTTTTTT,CASTRTQGAISTGELFF
TRBD2,TRBJ2-7,TRBV28,-,13,TGTGCCAGCGAGAAACCGGGAGGCTACGAGCAGTACTTC,CASEKPGGYEQYF
TRBD1,TRBJ2-2,TRBV27,-,17,TGTGCCAGCAGTTTTGACCCCGGGACAGGGATTCACGGGGAGCTGTTTTTT,CASSFDPGTGIHGELFF
TRBD2,TRBJ2-3,TRBV24-1,-,16,TGTGCCACCAGTGAGGGGACTAGCGGGAGCACAGATACGCAGTATTTT,CATSEGTSGSTDTQYF
TRBD2,TRBJ2-3,TRBV27,-,16,TGTGCCAGCAGTTCGATACTAGCGGATAAGAAAGATACGCAGTATTTT,CASSSILADKKDTQYF
-,TRBJ2-5,TRBV2,-,15,TGTGCCAGCATGGTGCTTGAAGGAGCCCAAGAGACCCAGTACTTC,CASMVLEGAQETQYF
TRBD1,TRBJ2-2,TRBV19,-,16,TGTGCCAGTAGTGGACGACAGGGACCTAACACCGGGGAGCTGTTTTTT,CASSGRQGPNTGELFF
-,TRBJ1-4,TRBV7-2,-,14,TGTGCCAGCAGCCGGGGGTCAACTAATGAAAAACTGTTTTTT,CASSRGSTNEKLFF
TRBD1,TRBJ1-1,TRBV29-1,-,12,TGCAGCGTTGCAACAGGGGGCACTGAAGCTTTCTTT,CSVATGGTEAFF
-,TRBJ1-2,TRBV19,-,15,TGTGCCAGTAGTATAGCCGCAGGCCCTAACTATGGCTACACCTTC,CASSIAAGPNYGYTF
TRBD2,TRBJ2-1,TRBV7-2,-,18,TGTGCCAGCAGCTTCGATGTGGTTCTAGGGACTAGGGACAATGAGCAGTTCTTC,CASSFDVVLGTRDNEQFF
-,TRBJ1-3,TRBV5-1,-,17,TGCGCCAGCAGCTTGGATTGGCGGGTGAGCTCTGGAAACACCATATATTTT,CASSLDWRVSSGNTIYF
TRBD2,TRBJ2-4,TRBV7-9,-,19,TGTGCCAGCAGCTTACCTTCTAGCGGGGGTACTTTAGCCAAAAACATTCAGTACTTC,CASSLPSSGGTLAKNIQYF
-,TRBJ2-7,TRBV11-3,-,14,TGTGCCAGCAGCTTAGAGTTTCAGATTGAAGAGCAGTACTTC,CASSLEFQIEEQYF
-,TRBJ1-1,TRBV5-4,-,13,TGTGCCAGCAGCTCGCAGGATCACCCTGAAGCTTTCTTT,CASSSQDHPEAFF
TRBD1,TRBJ2-5,TRBV7-9,-,14,TGTGCCAGCAGCGGGACAGGAGAACAAGAGACCCAGTACTTC,CASSGTGEQETQYF
-,TRBJ1-1,TRBV25-1,-,15,TGTGCCAGCTCCCGAAGGGGAGGGCGGAAGACTGAAGCTTTCTTT,CASSRRGGRKTEAFF
TRBD1,TRBJ2-4,TRBV7-2,-,15,TGTGCCAGCAGCTTAGCGTCAGGGGGCTTTGACATTCAGTACTTC,CASSLASGGFDIQYF
-,TRBJ1-5,TRBV19,-,13,TGTGCCAGTAGTATGTGGGAAGCGGAGCCCCAGCATTTT,CASSMWEAEPQHF
TRBD1,TRBJ1-1,TRBV28,once,14,TGTGCCAGCAGGGGGGACAGGTTGAACACTGAAGCTTTCTTT,CASRGDRLNTEAFF
TRBD1,TRBJ1-2,TRBV19,-,19,TGTGCCAGTAGTATTTTCATATTGGCGACAGGGGGTAGTATGGCCGGCTACACCTTC,CASSIFILATGGSMAGYTF
-,TRBJ2-1,TRBV30,-,13,TGTGCCTGGAACTCGCTTCAGGGGAATGAGCAGTTCTTC,CAWNSLQGNEQFF
-,TRBJ2-3,TRBV7-3,-,15,TGTGCCAGCAGCTTAAGGGGGAGGTCGACAGATACGCAGTATTTT,CASSLRGRSTDTQYF
TRBD1,TRBJ1-1,TRBV11-2,-,14,TGTGCCAGCAGCGAAAGACAGGGAGACACTGAAGCTTTCTTT,CASSERQGDTEAFF
TRBD1,TRBJ2-1,TRBV12-5,-,15,TGTGCTAGTGGTCAGGGACAGCGTTCCTACAATGAGCAGTTCTTC,CASGQGQRSYNEQFF
TRBD1,TRBJ2-2,TRBV27,-,15,TGTGCCAGCAGCCCCAGGGACAGTTCCACCGGGGAGCTGTTTTTT,CASSPRDSSTGELFF
-,TRBJ1-5,TRBV19,once,15,TGTGCCAGTATTGGAGGGAAGAGGGGCAATCAGCCCCAGCATTTT,CASIGGKRGNQPQHF
TRBD2,TRBJ2-1,TRBV5-4,-,17,TGTGCCAGCAGCCTAGACGGACTAGCGGCGACCCGCAATGAGCAGTTCTTC,CASSLDGLAATRNEQFF